This T cell receptor beta chain was observed in a study of cytomegalovirus exposure and HLA in healthy donors. Study as a whole: Inside one of the first data releases sat some 85 million unique TCRs taken from HLA-typed donors. Regarding the study as a whole: Later analysis associated a missense DCLRE1C variant with TCR beta V- and J-gene trimming.

For this clone: Its antigen is unidentified.

Trimming removed 2 bases at V and 4 bases at J, with 15 bases between. CDR3 length: 16 residues. In germline, CDR1 is SGHTA, CDR2 FQGNSA. The PCR employed 60 Vbeta primers together with 13 Jbeta primers. Clones were read by immunoSEQ multiplex PCR, and TCRdb kept only the in-frame ones, dropping some. Among about 160,000 clones listed, about 65% were seen once. The specimen was PBMCs. This receptor was obtained from a man aged 40-49 years in good health and CMV-seropositive. This chain links TRBV7-2 with TRBJ2-1, with D perhaps matching TRBD2 (7 bases). CDR3 nucleotide sequence: TGTGCCAGCAGCTTAATCGGGGGGCCCCCATACAATGAGCAGTTCTTC. The encoded protein is CASSLIGGPPYNEQFF.